This T cell receptor beta chain was documented in a study of blood T cell repertoires in COVID-19. Overall study context: Acute-phase and convalescent COVID-19 samples originated in the United States, Italy and Spain. T cells, B-cell-depleted T cells, or PBMCs provided the cDNA or gDNA that served as material.

Per the original methods: Nucleated cell number was recorded as an estimate derived from reference gene primer amplification. Sequenced by immunoSEQ multiplex PCR; TCRdb stores in-frame clones only, minus some. V, J and clone size reflect that table, while D and trimming were determined from the DNA. The data show about 210,000 clones, approximately 84% seen once. The TCR originated in a woman aged 80 or older with acute or convalescent COVID-19. What was sequenced was peripheral blood.

The CDR3 nucleotides read TGTGCCTCTGGGGACAGGTCCTACGAGCAGTACTTC. Its protein product is CASGDRSYEQYF. The J gene is TRBJ2-7, the V gene TRBV3-1 (or the pseudogene TRBV3-2); 8 bases fit TRBD1. CDR1 is LGHDT and CDR2 is YNNKEL in the germline V gene (reference sequence). Trimming took 11 bases from V and 1 from J; bases not matched to a gene: 4. The CDR3 has 12 amino acids.